This T cell receptor (beta chain) was retrieved from a study of response to subunit inactivated influenza vaccine. Study results and caveats: Each seasonal influenza vaccination recruits few new T cells, the authors suggested.

This CDR3 is built from 14 residues. The germline CDR1 and CDR2 sequences are SGHTA and FQGNSA. The V end lost 6 bases, the J end lost 7 bases, and 18 bases lay between the germline ends. As for this clonotype: The antigen is not known.

Via MiXCR, TCRdb re-called the RT-PCR reads, giving one row per CDR3 protein. This sample carries approximately 500,000 distinct CDR3 sequences, 12% to 15% of them seen once, and the ten largest clones take roughly 10%. Source: PBMCs from blood, taken roughly 13 days after vaccination. This chain links TRBV7-2 with TRBJ2-5; maybe TRBD2 (5 bases). The TCR was taken from a man in his fifties who received an inactivated influenza vaccine. CDR3 coding DNA: TGTGCCAGCAGTCTACCTTACGGGGAACGGACCCAGTACTTC. Translation: CASSLPYGERTQYF.